This TCR beta chain comes out of a study of follicular helper T cells after annual influenza vaccination. Overall study results and limits: Plasmablast frequency change correlated with clonality change in ICOS+CD38+ cTfh.

As regards this clone: Its antigen is not known.

This CDR3 contains 15 residues. The V gene's germline CDR1 is MDHEN and CDR2 SYDVKM. The V segment lost 6 bases and the J segment 0 bases; nucleotides outside the gene matches: 7. Assay used: immunoSEQ multiplex PCR; TCRdb lists only in-frame clones, some missing. The sample records about 10,000 clones, less than 90% being singletons. Time point reported: 2015-2016 season, 7 days after influenza vaccination. Adults were given seasonal inactivated influenza vaccine, and blood CD4 subsets were sorted before and after vaccination. Excluded were substance abuse, HIV/AIDS, active cancer, immunomodulatory drugs and active illness.

This clonotype originated in an adult who received the influenza vaccine. The material was CXCR5- memory CD4+ T cells sorted from blood, obtained 7 days after influenza vaccination. This chain uses TRBV28 with TRBJ1-1; 7 positions match TRBD1. CDR3 region: CASRRDRYMNTEAFF. The CDR3 DNA reads as TGTGCCAGCAGAAGGGACAGATATATGAACACTGAAGCTTTCTTT. Filled out from reference TRBV28 and TRBJ1-1, the complete variable domain reads DVKVTQSSRYLVKRTGEKVFLECVQDMDHENMFWYRQDPGLGLRLIYFSYDVKMKEKGDIPEGYSVSREKKERFSLILESASTNQTSMYLCASRRDRYMNTEAFFGQGTRLTVV.